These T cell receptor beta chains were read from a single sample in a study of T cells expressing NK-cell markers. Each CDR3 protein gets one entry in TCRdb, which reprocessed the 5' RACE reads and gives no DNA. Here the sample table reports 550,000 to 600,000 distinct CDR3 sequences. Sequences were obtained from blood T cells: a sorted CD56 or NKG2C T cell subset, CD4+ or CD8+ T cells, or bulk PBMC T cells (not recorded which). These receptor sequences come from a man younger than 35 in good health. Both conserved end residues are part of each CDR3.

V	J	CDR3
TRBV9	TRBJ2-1	CASSVRGSNEQFF
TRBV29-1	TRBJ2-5	CSVEGTGTETQYF
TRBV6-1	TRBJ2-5	CASSLRVVETQYF
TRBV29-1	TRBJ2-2	CSGGAGDTGELFF
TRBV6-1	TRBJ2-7	CASSKLSGTGYGNEQYF
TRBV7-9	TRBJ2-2	CASSLPGLGVTGELFF
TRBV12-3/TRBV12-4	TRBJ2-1	CASSLSTLEQFF
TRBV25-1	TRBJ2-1	CASSDSGSKNEQFF
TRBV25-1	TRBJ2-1	CASSVGQGAGNEQFF
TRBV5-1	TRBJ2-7	CASSFSRVDGTYEQYF
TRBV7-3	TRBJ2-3	CASSPRASGTTDTQYF
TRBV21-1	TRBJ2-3	CASSKAHRGRITDTQYF
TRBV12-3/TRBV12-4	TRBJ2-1	CASSSDTGTSGRVSYNEQFF
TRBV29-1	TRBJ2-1	CSVKNKLAGEAGEQFF
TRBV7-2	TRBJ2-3	CASSSGQITDTQYF
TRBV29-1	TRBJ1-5	CSFSSRGDQPQHF
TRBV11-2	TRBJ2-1	CASSLVAGGMSEQFF
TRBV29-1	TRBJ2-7	CSTTGTGLGEQYF
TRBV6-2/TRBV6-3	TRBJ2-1	CASSWADYNSYNEQFF
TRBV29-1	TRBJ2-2	CSYRPGGLTGELFF
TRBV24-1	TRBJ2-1	CATSLAGGYNEQFF
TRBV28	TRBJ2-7	CASSSSGLAGQVGDEQYF